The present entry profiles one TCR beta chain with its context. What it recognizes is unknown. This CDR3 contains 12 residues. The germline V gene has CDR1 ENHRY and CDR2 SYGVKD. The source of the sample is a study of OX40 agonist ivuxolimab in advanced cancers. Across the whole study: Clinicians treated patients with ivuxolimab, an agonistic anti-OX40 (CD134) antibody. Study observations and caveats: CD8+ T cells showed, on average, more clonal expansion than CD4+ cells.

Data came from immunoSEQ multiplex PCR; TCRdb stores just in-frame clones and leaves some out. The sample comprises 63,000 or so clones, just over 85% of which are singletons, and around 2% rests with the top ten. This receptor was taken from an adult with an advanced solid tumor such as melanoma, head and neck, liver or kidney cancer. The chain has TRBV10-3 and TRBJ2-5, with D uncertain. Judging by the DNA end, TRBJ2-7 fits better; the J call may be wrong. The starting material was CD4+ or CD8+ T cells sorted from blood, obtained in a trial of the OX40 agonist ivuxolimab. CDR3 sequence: CAISPGLNEQYF. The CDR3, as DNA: TGTGCCATCAGCCCGGGTCTGAACGAGCAGTACTTC.